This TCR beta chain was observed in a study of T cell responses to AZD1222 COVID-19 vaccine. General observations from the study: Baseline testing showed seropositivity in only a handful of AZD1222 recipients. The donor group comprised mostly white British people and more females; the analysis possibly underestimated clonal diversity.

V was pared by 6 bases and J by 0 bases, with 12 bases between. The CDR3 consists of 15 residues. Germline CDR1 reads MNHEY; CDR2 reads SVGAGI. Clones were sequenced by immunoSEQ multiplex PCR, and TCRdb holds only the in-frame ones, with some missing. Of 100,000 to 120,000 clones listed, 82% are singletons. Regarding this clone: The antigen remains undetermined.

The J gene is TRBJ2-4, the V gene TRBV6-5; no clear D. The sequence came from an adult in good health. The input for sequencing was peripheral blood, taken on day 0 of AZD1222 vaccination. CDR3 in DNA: TGTGCCAGCAGCCCCTGGCAAGGAGCCAAAAACATTCAGTACTTC. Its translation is CASSPWQGAKNIQYF.